The clone carrying this T cell receptor beta chain was counted at least ten times. CDR1 is SQVTM, CDR2 ANQGSEA, per germline. The CDR3 is 12 residues long. Trimming removed 4 bases from V and 10 bases from J, with 15 bases in between. A single record per CDR3 protein comes from TCRdb applying MiXCR to the RT-PCR reads. Of about 480,000 distinct CDR3 sequences listed, 10% to 15% are singletons. The data stem from a study of response to subunit inactivated influenza vaccine. The clonotype was recovered from a man over 45 who received an inactivated influenza vaccine. The V call is TRBV29-1, the J call TRBJ2-3; D is uncertain. The sample in question was PBMCs from blood, obtained about 6 weeks after vaccination. The CDR3 region is CSVATGPPAQYF. As DNA, the CDR3 is TGCAGCGTTGCTACCGGGCCCCCGGCGCAGTATTTT.